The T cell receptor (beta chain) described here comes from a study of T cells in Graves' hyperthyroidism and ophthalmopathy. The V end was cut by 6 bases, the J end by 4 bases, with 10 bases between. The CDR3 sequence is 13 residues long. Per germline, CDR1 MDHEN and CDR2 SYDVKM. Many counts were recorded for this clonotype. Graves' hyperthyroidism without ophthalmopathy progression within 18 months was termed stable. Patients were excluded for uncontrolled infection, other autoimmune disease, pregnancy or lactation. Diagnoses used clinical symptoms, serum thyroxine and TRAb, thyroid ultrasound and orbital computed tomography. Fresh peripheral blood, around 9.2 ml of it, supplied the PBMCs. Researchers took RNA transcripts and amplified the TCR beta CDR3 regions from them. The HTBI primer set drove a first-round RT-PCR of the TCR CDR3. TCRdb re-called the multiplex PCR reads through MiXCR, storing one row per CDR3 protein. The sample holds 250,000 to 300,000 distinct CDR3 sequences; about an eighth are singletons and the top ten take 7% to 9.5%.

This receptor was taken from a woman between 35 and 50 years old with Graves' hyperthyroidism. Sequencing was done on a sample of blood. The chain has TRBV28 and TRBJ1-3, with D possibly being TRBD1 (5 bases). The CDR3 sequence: CASSIGAGNTIYF. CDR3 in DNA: TGTGCCAGCAGCATCGGGGCAGGAAACACCATATATTTT. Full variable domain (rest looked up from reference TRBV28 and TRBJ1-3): DVKVTQSSRYLVKRTGEKVFLECVQDMDHENMFWYRQDPGLGLRLIYFSYDVKMKEKGDIPEGYSVSREKKERFSLILESASTNQTSMYLCASSIGAGNTIYFGEGSWLTVV.